The entry below gives a single TCR beta chain sequence along with its context. The antigen is undetermined. The data belong to a study of vaccination and CD4 T cells after COVID-19. Treatment indicated: approximately nine-day PBMC culture with coronavirus spike peptide pools or control peptides (ViraFEST assay). The Oncomine TCR Beta short-read assay was applied to DNA of cultured CD4+ T cells. MiXCR, run by TCRdb on the PCR reads, gives a single entry per CDR3 protein. The data contain around 18,000 distinct CDR3 sequences, about 35% of them singletons. The sequenced material came from cultured CD4+ T cells from blood. The clonotype originates from a human donor with COVID-19.

The CDR3 is CASSKYEGNQPQHF. The CDR3 coding sequence is TGTGCCAGCAGCAAGTATGAGGGCAATCAGCCCCAGCATTTT. This chain links TRBV7-2 with TRBJ1-5, with no clear D. V was cut by 5 bases and J by 2 bases, with 10 bases left in between. This CDR3 region has 14 residues. Germline CDR1 SGHTA, CDR2 FQGNSA.